The TCR beta chain described here comes from a study of human T cells and chemical hapten exposure. The germline gives CDR1 MNHNS, CDR2 SASEGT. The CDR3 spans 12 residues, counting both ends. A note on this clonotype: As the CDR3 is not closed by the conserved phenylalanine or tryptophan, this likely results from a read error. No DNA is shown, since the ends of the CDR3 on it are uncertain; the CDR3 is the one TCRdb lists.

Time point of the sample: healthy volunteer bleed at 2 weeks. Researchers extracted total RNA from unfractionated whole blood. In the source study's methods: A per-sample median of about 96,000 TCRs was observed, with counts ranging from about 23,224 to 690,600. TCRdb analysed the RACE reads with MiXCR anew, one entry per CDR3 protein. These V and J calls rely on TCRdb rather than the paper's analysis. The sample has approximately 33,000 distinct CDR3 sequences; over 7% are singletons. The chain links TRBV6-1 to TRBJ2-1; the table's D call of TRBD2 was not tested on the DNA. Sequences were obtained from whole blood. This clonotype originated in a human donor in good health. Some clones in this sample may be carry-over from other donors' samples. The CDR3 spells CASSELAGAPLS.